This T cell receptor beta chain stems from a study of cytomegalovirus exposure and HLA in healthy donors (dated by TCRdb to the late 2010s). About the investigation overall: An earlier analysis of 587 of the donors reported roughly 300 Gb of sequence data and some 110 million unique TCR beta sequences obtained from about 170 million T cells. The study was designed to test whether signatures of past pathogen exposure could be identified by cataloging public T cell receptors. The number of typed donors differed by locus: roughly 629-640 for A, B, C, DRB1 and DQB1; 522 for DQA1; around 610 for DPA1; and about 450 for DPB1. Among roughly 370 genotyped donors of the cohort, an average of about 240,000 unique TCR beta nucleotide sequences were sequenced per donor, around 20% of them non-productive. The later analysis used no new phenotypic data to find candidate immune exposures, relying instead on TCR beta sequences and their occurrence across donors. Genome-wide SNP genotypes for about three fifths of the roughly 700 donors were used in a later genetic analysis, which treated that subset as a discovery cohort. HLA typing included class I and class II loci at four-digit resolution. An earlier analysis of 587 of the donors used high-throughput TCR beta sequencing to judge whether each TCR beta V gene segment behaved as functional or pseudogenic. A separate validation cohort of about 110 different subjects was used in addition to the roughly 670-subject first cohort. About 300 gigabases of sequencing data and 70 million to 85 million unique TCR sequences were included in an early release covering roughly 600 HLA-typed donors. Every repertoire in the discovery cohort had been generated on one and the same sequencing platform. About 5 DR-DQ haplotypes were handled as single units for association and clustering, since linkage in the cohort was strong. The T cell repertoires of 700 or so subjects were profiled by immunosequencing and related to cytomegalovirus serostatus. A later analysis re-examined previously published TCR beta repertoires from more than 600 donors and added high-resolution HLA genotyping to investigate patterns of TCR occurrence. Donor age, sex, ethnicity and CMV serostatus were collected together with the repertoire data. High-throughput TCR immunosequencing, statistical association of individual TCRs with disease status, and machine learning were combined to predict cytomegalovirus infection status. Of the approximately 370 genotyped donors, over 80% were placed in the genetic ancestry cluster associated with self-reported Caucasian donors. Points the paper makes about the study in general: According to a later analysis, TCR association rates differed among HLA loci, with DRB1 alleles showing the most associated TCRs and HLA-C alleles showing the fewest. A further reported finding was that TCR beta sequences accurately predicted the HLA-A and HLA-B alleles for most subjects in the first cohort. CMV serostatus was the only immune exposure information available for the cohort. Presence/absence analyses assumed roughly uniform sequencing depth across donors, an assumption that may not hold. Most CMV-associated TCR beta chains appeared to be HLA-restricted in a later analysis, and the HLA associations seemed to be driven largely by CMV exposure. While some public TCRs were present in many individuals, most TCR sequences turned up only very rarely across donors. Roughly 17 rarely observed V segments, including chromosome 9 orphons, were excluded from the earlier analysis of several hundred of the donors because counts were too low. At a false discovery rate of 0.05, a later analysis linked roughly 17,000 TCR beta sequences to specific HLA alleles. When HLA alleles, especially DR and DQ, strongly co-occurred, TCR associations were difficult to assign to individual alleles. Broadly in line with IMGT annotations, most TCR beta V segments showed up in productive rearrangements about 87% or about 30% of the time in an earlier analysis of 450 to 750 of the donors. According to a later genetic analysis, donors in an Asian-associated ancestry cluster had fewer N-insertions in productive TCRs than the approximately 650-donor mean. According to the authors, the approach could potentially be generalized to other disease states and immunological phenotypes. A cluster of highly shared sequence variants was judged likely to be a technical artifact of the sequencing pipeline. The classifier was reported to diagnose cytomegalovirus status with high specificity and sensitivity in both the original cohort and the validation cohort. The study listed 150 to 200 TCR beta chains as associated with cytomegalovirus. A few of the identified cytomegalovirus-associated TCR beta chains were confirmed in vitro to be specific for cytomegalovirus antigens. This cohort had only TCR beta chains sequenced, and the lack of alpha or paired-chain data limited which features could be detected. Several of the top co-occurrence clusters appeared to be linked to parvovirus B19, influenza, CMV and Epstein-Barr virus, according to a later analysis. HLA typing was unavailable for some donors at each locus, so association tests used only the typed subset. Correlated functional status among segregating V segments might be attributable to linkage disequilibrium, but an unknown experimental factor could not be ruled out. In a later analysis, HLA-associated TCR beta chains were found to be more clonally expanded and to have lower generation probabilities than equally common non-associated chains. In a later genetic analysis, a missense DCLRE1C variant was associated with V-gene and J-gene trimming of TCR beta chains, and the association was replicated in an independent cohort.

In this sample, this clone turned up a few times. Its antigen specificity is not known. No per-base quality is available; no much larger clone lies one base away. The library was generated by the immunoSEQ multiplex PCR assay. For the multiplex PCR, a mixture combining 60 forward primers for TCR Vbeta segments and 13 reverse primers for TCR Jbeta segments was used. Amplification of the CDR3 region of rearranged TCR beta genes was performed with a multiplex PCR assay on genomic DNA. Amplified TCR beta libraries were sequenced as 87-base-pair reads on the Illumina HiSeq System. The study's processing was this. In a later analysis, around 80 million unique TCR beta chains were counted across the roughly 670 repertoires, and approximately 11 million of these chains were shared by at least two donors. To remove PCR and sequencing errors, raw reads were error-corrected and collapsed into unique sequences using a nearest-neighbor algorithm that merged closely related sequences. CDR3 sequences were aligned to IMGT reference sequences to assign V, D and J gene segments. For a sequence to be retained, at least a six-nucleotide match to both a V gene segment and a J gene segment was required. Rearrangements were classified as productive when the CDR3 lacked stop codons and remained in frame with V and J, and all other rearrangements were classified as non-productive. Following IMGT convention, CDR3 was defined as the stretch from the second conserved V-encoded cysteine to the conserved J-encoded phenylalanine. Sequences without an unambiguous match to a single V gene segment were excluded from the earlier analysis of approximately 560 of the donors. An earlier analysis of several hundred of the donors called V segments functional above 56.7% productive rearrangements and segregating when the between-donor standard deviation exceeded 5%. A statistical classification framework was built to diagnose cytomegalovirus status from the catalog of TCR beta chain sequences. In a later analysis, V and J genes were assigned by comparing TCR nucleotide sequences against IMGT/GENE-DB human TR gene sequences. A later analysis assigned CDR3 sequences and most-parsimonious VDJ recombination scenarios with the TCRdist pipeline. In a later analysis, each TCR beta chain was defined by its CDR3 amino acid sequence together with its V-gene family, and reads lacking a unique V-gene family were excluded. As a way to deal with suspected cross-contamination and a sequencing artifact, a later analysis dropped hundreds of nucleotide sequences that were highly shared and had low generation probability. A later analysis calculated a clonal expansion index for each public chain from normalized within-repertoire ranks of inferred template counts. In a later analysis, generation probabilities were computed with a VDJ recombination model fitted to out-of-frame rearrangements, and the resulting probabilities were checked against IGoR. A later analysis scored TCR-TCR, TCR-HLA and TCR-CMV co-occurrence with hypergeometric tests, applying a repertoire-size bias correction to TCR pairs. A later analysis estimated false discovery rates by permuting HLA or CMV assignments 20 times. In a later analysis, co-occurring TCRs were grouped using DBSCAN, with TCRdist sequence similarity added in when clustering inside HLA-allele-positive subsets. For co-occurrence clustering, repertoires with fewer than 30,000 or more than 120,000 public chains were excluded, along with four or five repertoires with anomalous nucleotide sharing. Entries here come from immuneACCESS through TCRdb and include only in-frame sequences with V and J called. Some clones fail to appear in such tables; in the studies checked, an unresolved V gene covers under half of the shortfall, and the cause of the remainder is unknown. V and J calls and clone size are given by that table; D and trimming were obtained from the DNA. The sample table contains some 160,000 clones; only one count was recorded for 60% to 85% of them. The ten top clones hold 5.7% of the sample.

The cohort was made up of roughly 670 healthy bone marrow donors. At the time of sampling, every cohort member was nominally healthy, though immune exposures that went unrecorded were likely present. The donor tested CMV seronegative and was one of the 352 seronegative cohort members. A peripheral blood sample was collected from each donor, and TCR beta sequencing was performed on peripheral blood mononuclear cells. Genomic DNA extraction from the blood cell samples was performed with the Qiagen DNeasy Blood Extraction Kit. The TCR originated in a middle-aged man in good health and CMV-seronegative. Specimen: PBMCs.

The sequenced DNA is TGTGCCACCAGCAGAGACCTAAGCGGGAGAAGTGGAGGCAATGAGCAGTTCTTC. This yields the protein CATSRDLSGRSGGNEQFF. The sequence is built from TRBV15 and TRBJ2-1; 8 central nucleotides agree with TRBD2. Its CDR3 holds 18 amino acids, cysteine through phenylalanine. The sequence is cut down to CDR3 DNA, 54 bases in frame from base 1. V is trimmed back by 0 bases and J by 6 bases, and the junction contains 13 bases that no gene match accounts for. CDR1 and CDR2 (LNHNV, YYDKDF) derive from the germline V gene (reference sequence).